Sequencing of this T cell receptor beta chain was carried out in a study of cytomegalovirus exposure and HLA in healthy donors. Both 60 Vbeta primers and 13 Jbeta primers went into the PCR. Some clones are missing from TCRdb's copy, which holds only in-frame ones; the method was immunoSEQ multiplex PCR. The table shows about 150,000 clones, with 61% occurring only once. Study-level points and caveats: Per published accounts, TCR beta sequences correctly predicted the HLA-A and HLA-B alleles of most subjects.

The table lists this clone with a count of one. Its specificity is not known. The CDR3 has 15 amino acids. Per the germline V gene, CDR1 is SNHLY and CDR2 is FYNNEI. The V and J ends lost 6 bases and 0 bases respectively, with 12 bases between them. Sequencing was carried out using PBMCs. This TCR was sampled from a male donor in good health and CMV-seronegative. The gene calls are TRBV2 and TRBJ1-5, with D tentatively TRBD1 (5 bases). The CDR3 DNA follows: TGTGCCAGCAGGGGGGGACGTAATAGCAATCAGCCCCAGCATTTT. It specifies CASRGGRNSNQPQHF.